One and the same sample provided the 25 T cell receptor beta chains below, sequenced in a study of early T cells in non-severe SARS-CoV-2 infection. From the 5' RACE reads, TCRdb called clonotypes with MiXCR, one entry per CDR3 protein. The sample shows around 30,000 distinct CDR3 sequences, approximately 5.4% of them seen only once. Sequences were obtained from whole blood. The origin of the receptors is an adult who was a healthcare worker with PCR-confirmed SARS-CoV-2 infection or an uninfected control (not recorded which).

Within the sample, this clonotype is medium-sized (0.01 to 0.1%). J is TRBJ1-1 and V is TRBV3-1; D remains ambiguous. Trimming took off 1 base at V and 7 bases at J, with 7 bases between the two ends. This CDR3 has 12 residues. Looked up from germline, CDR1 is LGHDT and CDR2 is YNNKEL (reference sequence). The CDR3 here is CASSQGLVEAFF. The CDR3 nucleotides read TGTGCCAGCAGCCAAGGTCTGGTTGAAGCTTTCTTT.

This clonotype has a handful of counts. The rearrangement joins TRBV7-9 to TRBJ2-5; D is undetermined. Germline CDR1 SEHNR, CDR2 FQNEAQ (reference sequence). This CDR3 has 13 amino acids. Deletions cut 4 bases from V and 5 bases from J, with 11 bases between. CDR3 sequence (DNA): TGTGCCAGCAGCTCCCGGCCCCGGGAGACCCAGTACTTC. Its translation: CASSSRPRETQYF.

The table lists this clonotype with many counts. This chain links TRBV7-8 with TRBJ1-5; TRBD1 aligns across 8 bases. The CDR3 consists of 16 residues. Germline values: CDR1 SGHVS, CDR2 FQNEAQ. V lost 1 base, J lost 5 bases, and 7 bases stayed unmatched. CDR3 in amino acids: CASSLESRGRYQPQHF. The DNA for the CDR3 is TGTGCCAGCAGCTTAGAGTCCAGGGGGCGTTATCAGCCCCAGCATTTT.

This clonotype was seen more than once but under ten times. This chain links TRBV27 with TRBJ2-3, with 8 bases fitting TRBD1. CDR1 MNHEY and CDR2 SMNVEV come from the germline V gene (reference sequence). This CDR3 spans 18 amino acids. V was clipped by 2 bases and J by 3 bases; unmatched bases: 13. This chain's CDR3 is CASSLIPPTGGRTDTQYF. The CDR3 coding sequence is TGTGCCAGCAGTTTAATCCCCCCTACAGGGGGGAGGACAGATACGCAGTATTTT.

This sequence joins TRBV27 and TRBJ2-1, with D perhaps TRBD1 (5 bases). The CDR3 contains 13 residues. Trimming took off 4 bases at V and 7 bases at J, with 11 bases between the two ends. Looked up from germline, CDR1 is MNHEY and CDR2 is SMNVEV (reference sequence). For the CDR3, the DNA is TGTGCCAGCAGTTCATACAGGAGTAATGAGCAGTTCTTC. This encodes CASSSYRSNEQFF.

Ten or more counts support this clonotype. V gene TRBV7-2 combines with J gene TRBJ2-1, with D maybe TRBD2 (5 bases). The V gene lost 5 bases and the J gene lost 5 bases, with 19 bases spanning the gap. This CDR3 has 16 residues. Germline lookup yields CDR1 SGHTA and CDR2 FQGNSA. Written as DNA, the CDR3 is TGTGCCAGCAGCCCCTTAGCGTTCTATTCCCACAATGAGCAGTTCTTC. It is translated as CASSPLAFYSHNEQFF.

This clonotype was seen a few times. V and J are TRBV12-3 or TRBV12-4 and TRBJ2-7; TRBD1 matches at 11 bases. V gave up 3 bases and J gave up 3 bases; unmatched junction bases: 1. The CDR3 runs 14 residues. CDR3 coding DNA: TGTGCCAGCAGTTTCGGGACAGGGGGCTACGAGCAGTACTTC. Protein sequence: CASSFGTGGYEQYF.

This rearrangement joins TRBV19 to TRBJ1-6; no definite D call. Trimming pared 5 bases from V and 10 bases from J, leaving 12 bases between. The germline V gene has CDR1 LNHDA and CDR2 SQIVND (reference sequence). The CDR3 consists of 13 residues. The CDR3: CASSPRRESPLHF. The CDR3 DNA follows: TGTGCCAGTAGTCCGCGTAGAGAGTCACCCCTCCACTTT.

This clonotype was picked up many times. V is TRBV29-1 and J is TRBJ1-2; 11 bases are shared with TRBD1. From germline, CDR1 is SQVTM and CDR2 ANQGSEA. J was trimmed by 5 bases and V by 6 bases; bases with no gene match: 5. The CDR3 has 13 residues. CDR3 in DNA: TGCAGCGTCCTGGGACAGGGGGATTATGGCTACACCTTC. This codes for CSVLGQGDYGYTF.

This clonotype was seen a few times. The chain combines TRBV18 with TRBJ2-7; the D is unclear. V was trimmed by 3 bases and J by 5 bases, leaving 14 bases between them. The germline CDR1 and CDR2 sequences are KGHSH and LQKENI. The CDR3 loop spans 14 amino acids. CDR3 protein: CASSPTPGSDEQYF. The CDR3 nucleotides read TGTGCCAGCTCACCTACCCCGGGTTCCGACGAGCAGTACTTC.

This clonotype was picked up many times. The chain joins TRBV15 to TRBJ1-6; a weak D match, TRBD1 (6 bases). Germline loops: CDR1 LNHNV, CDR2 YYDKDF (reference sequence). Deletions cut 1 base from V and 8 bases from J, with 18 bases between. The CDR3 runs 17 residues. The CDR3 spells CATSRARGQINDSPLHF. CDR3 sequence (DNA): TGTGCCACCAGCAGAGCCCGCGGACAGATTAATGATTCACCCCTCCACTTT.

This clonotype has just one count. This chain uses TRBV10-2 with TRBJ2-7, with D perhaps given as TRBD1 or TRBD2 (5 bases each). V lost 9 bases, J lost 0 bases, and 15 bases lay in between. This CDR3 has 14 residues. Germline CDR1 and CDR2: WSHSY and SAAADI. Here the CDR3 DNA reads TGCGCCAGTGCCGGGACGCGGAGCTCCTACGAGCAGTACTTC. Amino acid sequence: CASAGTRSSYEQYF.

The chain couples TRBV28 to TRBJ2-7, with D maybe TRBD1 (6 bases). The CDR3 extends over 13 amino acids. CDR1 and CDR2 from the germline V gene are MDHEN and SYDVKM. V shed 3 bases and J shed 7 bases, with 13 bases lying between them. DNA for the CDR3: TGTGCCAGCAGTTTCGAGCAGGGGCGGGAGCAGTACTTC. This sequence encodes CASSFEQGREQYF.

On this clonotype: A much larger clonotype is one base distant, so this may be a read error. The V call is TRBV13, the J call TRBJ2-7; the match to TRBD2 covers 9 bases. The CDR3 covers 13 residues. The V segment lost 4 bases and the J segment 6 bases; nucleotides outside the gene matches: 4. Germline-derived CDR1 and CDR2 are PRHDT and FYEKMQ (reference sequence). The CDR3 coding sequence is TGTGCCAGCAGCTGGAGCGGGAGGCGCGAGCAGTACTTC. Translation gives CASSWSGRREQYF.

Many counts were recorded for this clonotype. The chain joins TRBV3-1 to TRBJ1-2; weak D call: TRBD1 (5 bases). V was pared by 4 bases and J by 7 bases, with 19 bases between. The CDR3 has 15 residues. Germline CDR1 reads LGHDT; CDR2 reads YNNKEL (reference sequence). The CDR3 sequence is CASSRAGGSSGGYTF. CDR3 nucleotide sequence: TGTGCCAGCAGCCGCGCCGGGGGATCAAGTGGTGGCTACACCTTC.

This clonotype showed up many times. The CDR3 loop reads CASSNRASGANVLTF. The DNA of the CDR3 is TGTGCCAGTAGTAACAGGGCCTCTGGGGCCAACGTCCTGACTTTC. The V gene is TRBV19, the J gene TRBJ2-6; D is possibly TRBD1 (6 bases). Germline CDR1 LNHDA, CDR2 SQIVND (reference sequence). V was shortened by 4 bases and J by 0 bases, with 7 bases between the two germline ends. This CDR3 has 15 amino acids. Supplemented by reference TRBV19 and TRBJ2-6, the full variable domain reads DGGITQSPKYLFRKEGQNVTLSCEQNLNHDAMYWYRQDPGQGLRLIYYSQIVNDFQKGDIAEGYSVSREKKESFPLTVTSAQKNPTAFYLCASSNRASGANVLTFGAGSRLTVL.

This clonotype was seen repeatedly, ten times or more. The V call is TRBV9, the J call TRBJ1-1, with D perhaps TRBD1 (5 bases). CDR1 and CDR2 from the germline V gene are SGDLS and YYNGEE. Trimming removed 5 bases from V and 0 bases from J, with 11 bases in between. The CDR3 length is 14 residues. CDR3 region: CASSTGSMNTEAFF. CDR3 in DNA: TGTGCCAGCAGTACAGGTTCTATGAACACTGAAGCTTTCTTT.

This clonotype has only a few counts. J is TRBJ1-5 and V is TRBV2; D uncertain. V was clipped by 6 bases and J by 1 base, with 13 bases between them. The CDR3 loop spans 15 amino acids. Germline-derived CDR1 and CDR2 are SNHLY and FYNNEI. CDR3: CASSLDEGSNQPQHF. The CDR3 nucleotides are TGTGCCAGCAGCCTTGATGAAGGCAGCAATCAGCCCCAGCATTTT.

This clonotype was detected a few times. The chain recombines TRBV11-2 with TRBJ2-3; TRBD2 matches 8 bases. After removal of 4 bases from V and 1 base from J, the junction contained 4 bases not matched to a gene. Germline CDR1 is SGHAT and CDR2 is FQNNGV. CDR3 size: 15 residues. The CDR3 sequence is CASSSQRGRTDTQYF. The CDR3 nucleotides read TGTGCCAGCAGCTCCCAGCGGGGGCGCACAGATACGCAGTATTTT.

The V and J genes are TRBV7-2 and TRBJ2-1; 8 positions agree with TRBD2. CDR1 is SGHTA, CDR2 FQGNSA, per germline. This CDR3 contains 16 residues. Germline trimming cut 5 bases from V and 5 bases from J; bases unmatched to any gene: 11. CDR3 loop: CASSPPEGLGNNEQFF. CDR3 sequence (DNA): TGTGCCAGCAGCCCGCCGGAGGGACTAGGTAACAATGAGCAGTTCTTC.

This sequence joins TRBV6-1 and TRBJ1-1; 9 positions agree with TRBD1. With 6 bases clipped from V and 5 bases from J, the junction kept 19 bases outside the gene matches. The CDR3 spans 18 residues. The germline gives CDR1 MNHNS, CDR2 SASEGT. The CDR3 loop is CASRATQGASIGATEAFF. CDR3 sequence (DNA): TGTGCCAGCAGGGCCACACAGGGGGCTAGTATTGGGGCGACTGAAGCTTTCTTT.

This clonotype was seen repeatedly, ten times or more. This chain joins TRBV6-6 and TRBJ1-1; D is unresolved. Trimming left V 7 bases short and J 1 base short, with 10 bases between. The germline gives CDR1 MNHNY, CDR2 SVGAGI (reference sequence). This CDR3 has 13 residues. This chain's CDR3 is CASINTTNTEAFF. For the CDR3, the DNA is TGTGCCAGCATTAACACTACGAACACTGAAGCTTTCTTT.

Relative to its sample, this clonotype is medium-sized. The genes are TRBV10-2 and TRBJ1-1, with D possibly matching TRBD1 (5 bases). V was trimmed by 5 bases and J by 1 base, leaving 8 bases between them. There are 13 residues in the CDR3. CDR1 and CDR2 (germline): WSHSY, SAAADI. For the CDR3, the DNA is TGCGCCAGCAGTACGACAGCGAACACTGAAGCTTTCTTT. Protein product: CASSTTANTEAFF.

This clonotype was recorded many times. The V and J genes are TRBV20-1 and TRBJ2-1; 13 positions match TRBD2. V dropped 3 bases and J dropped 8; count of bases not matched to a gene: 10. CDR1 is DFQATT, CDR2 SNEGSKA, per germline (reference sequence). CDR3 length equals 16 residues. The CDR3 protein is CSARKLAGGPFDEQFF. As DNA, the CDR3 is TGCAGTGCTAGGAAACTAGCGGGGGGGCCTTTCGATGAGCAGTTCTTC.

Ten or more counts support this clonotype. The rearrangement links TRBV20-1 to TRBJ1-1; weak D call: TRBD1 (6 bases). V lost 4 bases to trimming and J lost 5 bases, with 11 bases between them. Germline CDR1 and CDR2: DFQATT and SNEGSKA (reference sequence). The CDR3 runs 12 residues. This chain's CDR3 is CSATTGGTEAFF. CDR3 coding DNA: TGCAGTGCTACGACAGGAGGTACTGAAGCTTTCTTT.